A selection of T cell receptor beta chains follows, all from one sample in a study of blood T cell repertoires in COVID-19. Only in-frame clones appear in the TCRdb table, and some are missing; sequencing was by immunoSEQ multiplex PCR. The sample has roughly 120,000 clones, roughly 82% seen once. Material: peripheral blood. The receptors shown here come from a human donor in a cohort sampled during active COVID-19. Each CDR3 is given with its conserved first and last residue. A D gene is named only where the DNA matches it firmly. Where a row states a size, it is once, few, many or the class of an expanded clone; other rows omit it.

-,TRBV5-1,TRBJ1-5,-,TGCGCCAGCAGTGAGGGTTCCGGCAATCAGCCCCAGCATTTT,CASSEGSGNQPQHF
-,TRBV28,TRBJ1-1,-,TGTGCCAGCCAAATCCCCCGGTTCACTGAAGCTTTCTTT,CASQIPRFTEAFF
-,TRBV10-3,TRBJ1-2,-,TGTGCCATCAGCCCGGAGGTGTTGTATGGCTACACCTTC,CAISPEVLYGYTF
-,TRBV5-1,TRBJ2-7,-,TGCGCCAGCAGCTTTAGACAGGATCACAATGAGCAGTACTTC,CASSFRQDHNEQYF
-,TRBV5-6,TRBJ1-5,-,TGTGCCAGCAGCGGCCGTAATCAGCCCCAGCATTTT,CASSGRNQPQHF
once,TRBV2,TRBJ1-1,-,TGTGCCAGCAGTGCGCAGTCGAACAGGGTAGCGGCTTTCTTT,CASSAQSNRVAAFF
-,TRBV7-9,TRBJ1-1,TRBD1,TGTGCCAGCAGCCAAGGACAGGCGTGGACTGAAGCTTTCTTT,CASSQGQAWTEAFF
few,TRBV6-2/TRBV6-3,TRBJ2-2,-,TGTGCCAGCAGTTACGACACAGATTTCACCGGGGAGCTGTTTTTT,CASSYDTDFTGELFF
-,TRBV2,TRBJ1-3,TRBD1,TGTGCCAGCAGTGATCAGGAGACAGGGATTGGAAACACCATATATTTT,CASSDQETGIGNTIYF
once,TRBV27,TRBJ2-1,TRBD1,TGTGCCAGCAGTGCCGGGACAGGGGCGTACAATGAGCAGTTCTTC,CASSAGTGAYNEQFF
-,TRBV7-8,TRBJ1-2,-,TGTGCCAGCAGCTTAGCTTCGGAAGGGGGTGAAGTCTATGGCTACACCTTC,CASSLASEGGEVYGYTF
-,TRBV4-1,TRBJ2-5,-,TGCGCCAGCAGCCCCCGGGCCCAGGGAGAGACCCAGTACTTC,CASSPRAQGETQYF
-,TRBV5-3,TRBJ2-1,TRBD2,TGTGCCAGAAGCCTTATACAAGCGACTAGCGGGAGTTGTGATGAGCAGTTCTTC,CARSLIQATSGSCDEQFF
-,TRBV18,TRBJ1-3,-,TGTGCCAGCTCACCACCTGGCCTCTCTGGAAACACCATATATTTT,CASSPPGLSGNTIYF
once,TRBV9,TRBJ2-2,-,TGTGCCAGCAGCCCCCGACAGACGAACACCGGGGAGCTGTTTTTT,CASSPRQTNTGELFF
-,TRBV27,TRBJ2-1,TRBD2,TGTGCCAGCAGTTTCCCCGGAGCGGGAGAGGATGAGCAGTTCTTC,CASSFPGAGEDEQFF
-,TRBV11-2,TRBJ2-1,TRBD2,TGTGCCAGCAGCTTAGGGACTAGAAACAATGAGCAGTTCTTC,CASSLGTRNNEQFF
-,TRBV19,TRBJ2-1,TRBD2,TGTGCCAGTAGTATTAAGAACGGGGCGGGAGCCTACAATGAGCAGTTCTTC,CASSIKNGAGAYNEQFF
-,TRBV12-3/TRBV12-4,TRBJ1-2,-,TGTGCCAGCAGTTACGGGGGAAACTATGGCTACACCTTC,CASSYGGNYGYTF
-,TRBV5-4,TRBJ2-6,-,TGTGCCAGCAGCTTGGGCGGTAGCTCTGGGGCCAACGTCCTGACTTTC,CASSLGGSSGANVLTF
-,TRBV6-1,TRBJ2-7,TRBD2,TGTGCCAGCAGTGACCGGGGGGGGTGGTACGAGCAGTACTTC,CASSDRGGWYEQYF
-,TRBV5-4,TRBJ2-1,-,TGTGCCAGCAGCTTGGATTCTCGCGCTGGCCTCGGGGAGCAGTTCTTC,CASSLDSRAGLGEQFF
-,TRBV23-1,TRBJ1-3,TRBD1,TGCGCCAGCAGTCAATCGGGCCGGACAGGGCCATCTGGAAACACCATATATTTT,CASSQSGRTGPSGNTIYF
-,TRBV19,TRBJ2-5,TRBD1,TGTGCCAGTAGTATCCTAGACAGGGTCGGGGAGACCCAGTACTTC,CASSILDRVGETQYF
-,TRBV11-1,TRBJ2-1,-,TGTGCCAGCACCCTCCCCGGTGAGCAGTTCTTC,CASTLPGEQFF
once,TRBV2,TRBJ2-2,TRBD2,TGTGCCAGCAGAACACTAGCGGCCGTCACCGGGGAGCTGTTTTTT,CASRTLAAVTGELFF
-,TRBV6-2/TRBV6-3,TRBJ2-4,-,TGTGCCAGCAGTTACATCGGTGGGGGGGCCAAAAACATTCAGTACTTC,CASSYIGGGAKNIQYF
few,TRBV18,TRBJ2-7,-,TGTGCCAGCTCCCCGGGACAGGGGACTAGCCTCGTCTACGAGCAGTACTTC,CASSPGQGTSLVYEQYF
-,TRBV2,TRBJ2-2,-,TGTGCCAGCAGGGGGGGACTCACGAACACCGGGGAGCTGTTTTTT,CASRGGLTNTGELFF
-,TRBV4-1,TRBJ2-7,-,TGCGCCAGCAGCCAAGAAGCAGGGCACTACGAGCAGTACTTC,CASSQEAGHYEQYF
-,TRBV6-5,TRBJ2-1,TRBD2,TGTGCCAGCAGTTTTATGCTAGCGGGAGAAGCTGAGCAGTTCTTC,CASSFMLAGEAEQFF
-,TRBV5-6,TRBJ2-2,-,TGTGCCAGCAGCAAGCGCGGCAGGGGCGACACCGGGGAGCTGTTTTTT,CASSKRGRGDTGELFF